These T cell receptor beta chains were read from a single sample in a study of shared clonotypes between healthy human individuals. Sequencing used immunoSEQ multiplex PCR; TCRdb keeps in-frame clones, though not all of them. The table includes millions of clones, 85% to 95% detected once. The sequenced sample was naive CD4+ T cells sorted from blood. The origin of the receptors is a man aged 18 to 30 in good health. Each CDR3 is given with its conserved first and last residue. The order of the fields is J gene, D gene, clone size, V gene, CDR3 DNA, CDR3 protein. A D gene is named only where the DNA matches it firmly. Clone size appears in some rows only: once, few, many, or a class for an expanded clone.

>TRBJ2-7|.|.|TRBV9
TGTGCCAGCAGCGTAGACATAAACCCCCGTCCGCAGTACTTC
CASSVDINPRPQYF
>TRBJ2-1|TRBD2|.|TRBV5-1
TGCGCCAGCAGCACTGGACTAGCGGGAATCGATGAGCAGTTCTTC
CASSTGLAGIDEQFF
>TRBJ1-1|.|.|TRBV10-3
TGTGCCATCAGTGAGCCCACGGAGAACACTGAAGCTTTCTTT
CAISEPTENTEAFF
>TRBJ2-5|.|.|TRBV10-3
TGTGCCATTCAGCTTAATCAGGGAACGGAGACCCAGTACTTC
CAIQLNQGTETQYF
>TRBJ1-1|.|.|TRBV11-2
TGTGCCAGCAGCCACATTCGAAACACTGAAGCTTTCTTT
CASSHIRNTEAFF
>TRBJ2-3|.|.|TRBV30
TGTGCCTGGAGTGTACAGGGAAGCACAGATACGCAGTATTTT
CAWSVQGSTDTQYF
>TRBJ2-4|TRBD2|.|TRBV7-9
TGTGCCAGCAGCTTAGGACTAGCCACCAAAAACATTCAGTACTTC
CASSLGLATKNIQYF
>TRBJ2-5|TRBD1|.|TRBV5-1
TGCGCCAGCAGCCCCGGACAGGGTCAAGAGACCCAGTACTTC
CASSPGQGQETQYF
>TRBJ1-2|.|.|TRBV20-1
TGCAGTGCGCCGAGTGATGGCTACACCTTC
CSAPSDGYTF
>TRBJ2-5|TRBD2|once|TRBV9
TGTGCCAGCAGCTCCGGGGGGGCTAGCGGGGTTGGAGAGACCCAGTACTTC
CASSSGGASGVGETQYF
>TRBJ2-3|.|.|TRBV9
TGTGCCAGCAGCGTAGCTACGAGGGGGGAAACCACAGATACGCAGTATTTT
CASSVATRGETTDTQYF
>TRBJ1-3|.|.|TRBV6-6
TGTGCCAGCAGCCTAGGGGGTTTTGGAAACACCATATATTTT
CASSLGGFGNTIYF
>TRBJ1-2|TRBD1|once|TRBV18
TGTGCCAGCTCACCACTAGAAGGACAGGGAAACGCTAACTATGGCTACACCTTC
CASSPLEGQGNANYGYTF
>TRBJ2-5|TRBD2|.|TRBV30
TGTGCCTGGAGTAAAGGGCGGGAGTACCAAGAGACCCAGTACTTC
CAWSKGREYQETQYF
>TRBJ2-2|.|.|TRBV7-7
TGTGCTAGCAGCCCGACGAACACCGGGGAGCTGTTTTTT
CASSPTNTGELFF
>TRBJ2-2|.|.|TRBV6-5
TGTGCCAGCAGAGGGTTCGATCTCACCGGGGAGCTGTTTTTT
CASRGFDLTGELFF
>TRBJ2-2|.|.|TRBV14
TGTGCCAGCAGCCCGGGGACTAACACCGGGGAGCTGTTTTTT
CASSPGTNTGELFF
>TRBJ1-5|.|.|TRBV4-1
TGCGCCAGCAGCCAAGAGGGAGGACGGAACAATCAGCCCCAGCATTTT
CASSQEGGRNNQPQHF
>TRBJ2-5|.|.|TRBV7-6
TGTGCCAGCAGCGCCATCCGACAGCAAGAGACCCAGTACTTC
CASSAIRQQETQYF
>TRBJ2-1|.|.|TRBV18
TGTGCCAGCTCACCATCAAGCTGGAATGAGCAGTTCTTC
CASSPSSWNEQFF
>TRBJ1-6|.|once|TRBV6-5
TGTGCCAGCAGTTACTCCCTAAACGGGGTGACACCCCTCCACTTT
CASSYSLNGVTPLHF
>TRBJ2-6|.|.|TRBV9
TGTGCCAGCAGCGTGGGGGACACCGGGGTTGGGGCCAACGTCCTGACTTTC
CASSVGDTGVGANVLTF
>TRBJ2-7|.|.|TRBV4-1
TGCGCCAGCAGCCAAATGGAGGGGGCCTACGAGCAGTACTTC
CASSQMEGAYEQYF
>TRBJ2-3|.|.|TRBV5-6
TGTGCCAGCAGCTTGGCGGGGAAAGATACGCAGTATTTT
CASSLAGKDTQYF
>TRBJ2-7|.|.|TRBV6-5
TGTGCCAGCAGTTACTCCCGAGGGTACGAGCAGTACTTC
CASSYSRGYEQYF
>TRBJ2-1|TRBD2|.|TRBV6-1
TGTGCCAGCAGTGAAGAGCGGGGGCTATACAATGAGCAGTTCTTC
CASSEERGLYNEQFF
>TRBJ2-3|TRBD1|once|TRBV5-1
TGCGCCAGCAGCTTGCGGCCGGGACAGGGGACAGATACGCAGTATTTT
CASSLRPGQGTDTQYF
>TRBJ2-1|TRBD2|.|TRBV18
TGTGCCAGCTCACTCGGGACTAGCGGGGGCAATGAGCAGTTCTTC
CASSLGTSGGNEQFF
>TRBJ2-7|.|once|TRBV20-1
TGCAGTGCTCCACACAATACCGAGCAGTACTTC
CSAPHNTEQYF
>TRBJ2-7|.|once|TRBV4-1
TGCGCCAGCAGCCAGCCAGGTCGCTCCGGCGAGCAGTACTTC
CASSQPGRSGEQYF
>TRBJ2-3|.|.|TRBV29-1
TGCAGCGTTGAAGACCGTAATACGCAGTATTTT
CSVEDRNTQYF
>TRBJ2-7|TRBD1|once|TRBV6-1
TGTGCCAGTCACAGGGGGCCCTACGAGCAGTACTTC
CASHRGPYEQYF
>TRBJ2-3|.|.|TRBV5-6
TGTGCCAGCAGCTTGAGGGCCAGGGATACCACAGATACGCAGTATTTT
CASSLRARDTTDTQYF
>TRBJ2-5|.|.|TRBV19
TGTGCCAGTAGTACAACAGGGAGGGAGACCCAGTACTTC
CASSTTGRETQYF
>TRBJ1-3|TRBD1|.|TRBV9
TGTGCCAGCAGACCGACAGGGTCGGGAAACACCATATATTTT
CASRPTGSGNTIYF